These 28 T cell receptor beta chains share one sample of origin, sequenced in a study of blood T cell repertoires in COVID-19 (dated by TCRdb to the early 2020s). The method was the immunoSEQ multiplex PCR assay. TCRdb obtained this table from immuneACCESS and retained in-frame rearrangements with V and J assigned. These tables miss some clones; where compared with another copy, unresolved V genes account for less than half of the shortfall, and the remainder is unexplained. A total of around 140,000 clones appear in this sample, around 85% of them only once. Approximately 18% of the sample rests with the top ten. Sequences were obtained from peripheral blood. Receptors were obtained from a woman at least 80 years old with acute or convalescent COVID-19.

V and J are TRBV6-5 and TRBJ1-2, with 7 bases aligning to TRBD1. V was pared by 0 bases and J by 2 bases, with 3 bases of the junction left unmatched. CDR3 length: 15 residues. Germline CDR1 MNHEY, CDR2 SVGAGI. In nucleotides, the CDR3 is TGTGCCAGCAGTTACTCAAGGGGGCTGAACTATGGCTACACCTTC. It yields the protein CASSYSRGLNYGYTF.

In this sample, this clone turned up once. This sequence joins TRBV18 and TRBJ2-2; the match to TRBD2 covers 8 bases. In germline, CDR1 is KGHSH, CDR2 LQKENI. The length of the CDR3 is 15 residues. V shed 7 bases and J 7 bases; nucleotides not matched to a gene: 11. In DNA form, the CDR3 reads TGTGCCAGCTATCACCCCCAGCGGGAGAGCGGGGAGCTGTTTTTT. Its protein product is CASYHPQRESGELFF.

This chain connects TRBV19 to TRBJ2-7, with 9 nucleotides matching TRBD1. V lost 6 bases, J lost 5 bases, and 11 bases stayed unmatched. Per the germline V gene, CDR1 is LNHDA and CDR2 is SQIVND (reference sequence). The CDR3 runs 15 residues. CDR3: CASSATGGAYNEQYF. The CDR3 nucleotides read TGTGCCAGTAGCGCTACAGGGGGCGCGTACAACGAGCAGTACTTC.

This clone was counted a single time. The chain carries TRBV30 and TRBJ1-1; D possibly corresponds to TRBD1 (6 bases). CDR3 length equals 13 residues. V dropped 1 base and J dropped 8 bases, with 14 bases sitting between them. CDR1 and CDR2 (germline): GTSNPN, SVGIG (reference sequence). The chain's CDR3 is CAWSERGSPEAFF. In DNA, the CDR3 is TGTGCCTGGAGTGAGAGGGGGAGCCCAGAAGCTTTCTTT.

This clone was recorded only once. The CDR3, as DNA: TGTGCCAGCAGTTTATGGGGGGGAGCCCGCACAGATACGCAGTATTTT. It encodes CASSLWGGARTDTQYF. The genes are TRBV27 and TRBJ2-3; the match to TRBD2 covers 7 bases. CDR3 length equals 16 residues. CDR1 is MNHEY and CDR2 is SMNVEV in the germline V gene (reference sequence). The trim removed 1 base at V and 1 base at J, leaving 5 bases unmatched.

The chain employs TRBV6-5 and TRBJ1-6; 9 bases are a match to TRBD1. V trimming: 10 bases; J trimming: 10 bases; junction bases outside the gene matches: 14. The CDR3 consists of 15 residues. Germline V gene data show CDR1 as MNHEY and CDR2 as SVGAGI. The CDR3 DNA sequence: TGTGCCACCCGCTCACAGCCGGGACAGGGATCACCCCTCCACTTT. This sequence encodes CATRSQPGQGSPLHF.

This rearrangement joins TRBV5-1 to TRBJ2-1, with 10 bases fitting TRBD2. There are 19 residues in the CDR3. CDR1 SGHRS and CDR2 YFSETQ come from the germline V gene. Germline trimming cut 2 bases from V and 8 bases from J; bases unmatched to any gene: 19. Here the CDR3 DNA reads TGCGCCAGCAGCTTAGGGGCCCCGGGAGCGGGAGGGCCCGCGGATGAGCAGTTCTTC. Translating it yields CASSLGAPGAGGPADEQFF.

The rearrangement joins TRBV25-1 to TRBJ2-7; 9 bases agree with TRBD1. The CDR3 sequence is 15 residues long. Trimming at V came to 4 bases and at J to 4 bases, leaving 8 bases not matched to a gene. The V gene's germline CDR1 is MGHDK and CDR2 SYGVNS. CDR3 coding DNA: TGTGCCAGCAGTGCTCCGGGACAGGGTGCGTACGAGCAGTACTTC. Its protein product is CASSAPGQGAYEQYF.

DNA for the CDR3: TGCGCCAGCAGCTTGGCGTCAGGGTTCTACGAGCAGTACTTC. This translates into CASSLASGFYEQYF. This chain joins TRBV5-1 and TRBJ2-7, with a weak D call TRBD1 (5 bases). The V and J ends lost 0 bases and 3 bases respectively, with 10 bases between them. The CDR3 extends over 14 amino acids. Germline V gene sequence: CDR1 SGHRS, CDR2 YFSETQ.

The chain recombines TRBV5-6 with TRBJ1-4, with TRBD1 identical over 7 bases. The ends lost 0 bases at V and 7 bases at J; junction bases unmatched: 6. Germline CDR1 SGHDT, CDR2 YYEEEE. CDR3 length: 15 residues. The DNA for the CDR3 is TGTGCCAGCAGCTTGGTGACAGGGAAGCGTGAAAAACTGTTTTTT. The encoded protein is CASSLVTGKREKLFF.

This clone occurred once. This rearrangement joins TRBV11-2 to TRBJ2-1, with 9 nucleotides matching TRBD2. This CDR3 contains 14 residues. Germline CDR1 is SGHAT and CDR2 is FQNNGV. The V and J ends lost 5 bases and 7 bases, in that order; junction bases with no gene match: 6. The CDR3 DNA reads TGTGCCAGCAGCCGCCCTAGCGGGGCGAATGAGCAGTTCTTC. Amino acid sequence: CASSRPSGANEQFF.

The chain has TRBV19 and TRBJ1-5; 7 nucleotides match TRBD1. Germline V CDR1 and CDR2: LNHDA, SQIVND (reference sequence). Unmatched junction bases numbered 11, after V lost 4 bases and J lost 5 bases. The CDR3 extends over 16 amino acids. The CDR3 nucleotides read TGTGCCAGTAGTACCAGGAGGGGGGACAGATATCAGCCCCAGCATTTT. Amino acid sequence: CASSTRRGDRYQPQHF.

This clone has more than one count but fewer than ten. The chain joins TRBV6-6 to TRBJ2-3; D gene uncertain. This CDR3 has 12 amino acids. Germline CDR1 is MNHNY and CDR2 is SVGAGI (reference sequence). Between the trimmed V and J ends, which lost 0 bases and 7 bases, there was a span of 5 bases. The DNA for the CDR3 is TGTGCCAGCAGTTACTCGAGTTATACGCAGTATTTT. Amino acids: CASSYSSYTQYF.

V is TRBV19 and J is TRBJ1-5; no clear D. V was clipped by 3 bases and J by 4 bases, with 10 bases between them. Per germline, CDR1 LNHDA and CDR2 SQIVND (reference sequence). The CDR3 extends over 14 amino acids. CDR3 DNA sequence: TGTGCCAGTAGTATTTGGACTTCTAATCAGCCCCAGCATTTT. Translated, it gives CASSIWTSNQPQHF.

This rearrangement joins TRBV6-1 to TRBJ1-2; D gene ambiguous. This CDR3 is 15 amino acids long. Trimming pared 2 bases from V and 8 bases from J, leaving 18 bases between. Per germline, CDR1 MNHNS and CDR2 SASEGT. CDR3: CASSEMEGRSEGYTF. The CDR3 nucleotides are TGTGCCAGCAGTGAAATGGAGGGCAGGTCTGAGGGCTACACCTTC.

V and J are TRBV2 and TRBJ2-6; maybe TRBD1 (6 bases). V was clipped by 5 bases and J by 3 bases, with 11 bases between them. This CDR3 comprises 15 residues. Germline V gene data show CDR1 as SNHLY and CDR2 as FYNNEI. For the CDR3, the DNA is TGTGCCAGCAGTACCAGACAGGATGGGGCCAACGTCCTGACTTTC. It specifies CASSTRQDGANVLTF.

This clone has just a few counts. CDR3 nucleotides: TGTGCCAGTAGTATAGGTGCCAGGGGGCTCCAGCATTTT. Its protein is CASSIGARGLQHF. This chain links TRBV19 with TRBJ1-5, with 8 bases fitting TRBD1. Unmatched junction bases numbered 5, after V lost 1 base and J lost 12 bases. The germline gives CDR1 LNHDA, CDR2 SQIVND (reference sequence). The CDR3 totals 13 residues. The whole variable domain, filled in from reference TRBV19 and TRBJ1-5, reads DGGITQSPKYLFRKEGQNVTLSCEQNLNHDAMYWYRQDPGQGLRLIYYSQIVNDFQKGDIAEGYSVSREKKESFPLTVTSAQKNPTAFYLCASSIGARGLQHFGDGTRLSIL.

CDR3 bases: TGCGCCAGCAGCTTGGGGACAGCTAACTATGGCTACACCTTC. It is translated as CASSLGTANYGYTF. V is TRBV5-1 and J is TRBJ1-2, with D maybe TRBD1 (6 bases). Germline loops: CDR1 SGHRS, CDR2 YFSETQ. V dropped 0 bases and J dropped 0 bases, with 6 bases sitting between them. This CDR3 region has 14 residues.

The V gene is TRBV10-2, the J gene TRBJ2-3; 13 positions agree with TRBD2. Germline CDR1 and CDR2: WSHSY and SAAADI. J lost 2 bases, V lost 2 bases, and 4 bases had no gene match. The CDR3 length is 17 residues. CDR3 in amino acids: CASSESGLAGVTDTQYF. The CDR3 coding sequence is TGCGCCAGCAGTGAGAGCGGACTAGCGGGGGTCACAGATACGCAGTATTTT.

The CDR3 region is CASRRDYGSTDTQYF. Written as DNA, the CDR3 is TGTGCCAGCAGGCGGGACTACGGGAGCACAGATACGCAGTATTTT. The V call is TRBV2, the J call TRBJ2-3; 7 bases are a match to TRBD2. CDR3 length: 15 amino acids. Per the germline V gene, CDR1 is SNHLY and CDR2 is FYNNEI. V was pared by 6 bases and J by 0 bases, with 6 bases of the junction left unmatched.

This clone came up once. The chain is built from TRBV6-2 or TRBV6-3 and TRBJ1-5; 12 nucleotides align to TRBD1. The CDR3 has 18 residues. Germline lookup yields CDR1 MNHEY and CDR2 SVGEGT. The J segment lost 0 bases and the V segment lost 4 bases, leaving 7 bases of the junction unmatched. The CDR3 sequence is CASSWGQGAGNSNQPQHF. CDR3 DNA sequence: TGTGCCAGCAGTTGGGGACAGGGGGCGGGAAATAGCAATCAGCCCCAGCATTTT.

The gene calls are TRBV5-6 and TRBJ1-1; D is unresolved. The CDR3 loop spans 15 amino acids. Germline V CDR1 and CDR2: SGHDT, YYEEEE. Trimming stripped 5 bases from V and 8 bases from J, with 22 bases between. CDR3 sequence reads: CASRASPLGSLEAFF. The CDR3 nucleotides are TGTGCCAGCAGAGCCTCCCCTTTGGGCTCCCTCGAAGCTTTCTTT.

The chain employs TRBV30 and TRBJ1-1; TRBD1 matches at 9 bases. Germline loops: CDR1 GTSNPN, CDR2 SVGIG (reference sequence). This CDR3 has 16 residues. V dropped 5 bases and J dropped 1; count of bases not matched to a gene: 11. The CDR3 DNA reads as TGTGCCTGGCGGAGACAGGGGGATTTTTCGAACACTGAAGCTTTCTTT. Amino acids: CAWRRQGDFSNTEAFF. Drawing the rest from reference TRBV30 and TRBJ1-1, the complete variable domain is SQTIHQWPATLVQPVGSPLSLECTVEGTSNPNLYWYRQAAGRGLQLLFYSVGIGQISSEVPQNLSASRPQDRQFILSSKKLLLSDSGFYLCAWRRQGDFSNTEAFFGQGTRLTVV.

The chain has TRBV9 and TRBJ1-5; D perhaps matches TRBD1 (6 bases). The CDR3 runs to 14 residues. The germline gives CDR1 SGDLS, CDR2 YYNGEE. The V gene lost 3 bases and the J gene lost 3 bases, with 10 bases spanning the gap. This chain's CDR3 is CASSATGNNQPQHF. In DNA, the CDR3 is TGTGCCAGCAGCGCTACAGGGAACAATCAGCCCCAGCATTTT.

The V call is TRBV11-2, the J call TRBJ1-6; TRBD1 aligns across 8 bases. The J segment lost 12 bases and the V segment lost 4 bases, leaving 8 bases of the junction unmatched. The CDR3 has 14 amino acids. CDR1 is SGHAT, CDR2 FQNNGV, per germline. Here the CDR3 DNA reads TGTGCCAGCAGCTCCAGTACCGGGACAGGACCCCTCCACTTT. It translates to CASSSSTGTGPLHF.

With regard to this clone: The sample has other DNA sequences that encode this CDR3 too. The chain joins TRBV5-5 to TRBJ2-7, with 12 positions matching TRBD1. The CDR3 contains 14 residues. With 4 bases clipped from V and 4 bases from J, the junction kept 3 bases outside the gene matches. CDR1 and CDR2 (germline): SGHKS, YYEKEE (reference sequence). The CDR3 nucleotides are TGTGCCAGCAGCCGGGGACAGGGGGCGTACGAGCAGTACTTC. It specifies CASSRGQGAYEQYF.

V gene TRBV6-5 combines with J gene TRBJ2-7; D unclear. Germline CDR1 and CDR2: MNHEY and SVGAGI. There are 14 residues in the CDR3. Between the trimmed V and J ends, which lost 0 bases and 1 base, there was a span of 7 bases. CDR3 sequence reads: CASSYSPVSYEQYF. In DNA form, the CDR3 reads TGTGCCAGCAGTTACTCACCAGTGTCCTACGAGCAGTACTTC.

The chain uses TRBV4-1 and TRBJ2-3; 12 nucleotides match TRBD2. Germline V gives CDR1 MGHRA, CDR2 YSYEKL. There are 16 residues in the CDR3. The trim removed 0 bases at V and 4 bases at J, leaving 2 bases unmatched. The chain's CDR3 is CASSQERLAGADTQYF. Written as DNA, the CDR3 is TGCGCCAGCAGCCAAGAAAGACTAGCGGGAGCAGATACGCAGTATTTT.